This T cell receptor beta chain appears in the sequencing data of a study of vaccination effects on CD4 cells after COVID-19. TCRdb keeps only in-frame clones here, not all; method: immunoSEQ multiplex PCR. This repertoire shows tens of thousands of clones, about 69% found once; its top ten account for about 4.7%. Per germline, CDR1 SGDLS and CDR2 YYNGEE. V lost 0 bases, J lost 5 bases, and 8 bases lay in between. This CDR3 contains 13 residues. In the case of this clone: What it recognizes is unknown.

ViraFEST used viral peptide pools to expand antigen-specific CD4+ T cells before sequencing. Investigators separated out CD4+ T cells once around 11 days of culture had passed. By PCR, the person was confirmed to have had SARS-CoV-2 infection between March and December 2020. The source was CD4+ T cells from PBMCs cultured with HIV peptides, collected before COVID-19 vaccination. The subset: HIV-1 Nef peptide pool negative control/reference culture. The gene calls are TRBV9 and TRBJ1-1; no clear D. This TCR was sampled from a human donor who had a prior SARS-CoV-2 infection. The CDR3 DNA reads as TGTGCCAGCAGCGTAGCCGTAGCTACTGAAGCTTTCTTT. Translated, it gives CASSVAVATEAFF.